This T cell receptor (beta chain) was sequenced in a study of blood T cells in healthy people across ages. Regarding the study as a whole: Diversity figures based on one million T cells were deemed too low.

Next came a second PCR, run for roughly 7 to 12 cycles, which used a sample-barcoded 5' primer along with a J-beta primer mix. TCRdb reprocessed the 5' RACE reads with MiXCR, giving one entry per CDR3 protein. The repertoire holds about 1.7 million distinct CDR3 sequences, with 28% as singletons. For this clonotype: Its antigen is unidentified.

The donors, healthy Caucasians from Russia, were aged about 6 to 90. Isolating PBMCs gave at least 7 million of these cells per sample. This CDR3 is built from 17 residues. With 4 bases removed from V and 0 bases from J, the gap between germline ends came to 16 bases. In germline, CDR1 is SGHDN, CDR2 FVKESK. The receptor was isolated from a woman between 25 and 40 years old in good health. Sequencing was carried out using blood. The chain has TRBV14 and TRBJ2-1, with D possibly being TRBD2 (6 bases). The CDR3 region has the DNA TGTGCCAGCAGCCGCCTGCGGGGAGAAGGCTCCTACAATGAGCAGTTCTTC. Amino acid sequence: CASSRLRGEGSYNEQFF.